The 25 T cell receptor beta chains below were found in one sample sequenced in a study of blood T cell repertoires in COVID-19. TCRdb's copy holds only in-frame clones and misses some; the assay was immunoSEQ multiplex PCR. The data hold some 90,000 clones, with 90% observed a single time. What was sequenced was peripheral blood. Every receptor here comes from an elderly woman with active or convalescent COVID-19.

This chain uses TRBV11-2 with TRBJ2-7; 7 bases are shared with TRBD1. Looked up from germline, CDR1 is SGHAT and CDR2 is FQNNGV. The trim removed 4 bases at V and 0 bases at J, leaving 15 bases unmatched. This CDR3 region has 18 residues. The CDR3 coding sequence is TGTGCCAGCAGCTCTCGGAAACCGTCGGGACAGAGCTCCTACGAGCAGTACTTC. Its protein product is CASSSRKPSGQSSYEQYF.

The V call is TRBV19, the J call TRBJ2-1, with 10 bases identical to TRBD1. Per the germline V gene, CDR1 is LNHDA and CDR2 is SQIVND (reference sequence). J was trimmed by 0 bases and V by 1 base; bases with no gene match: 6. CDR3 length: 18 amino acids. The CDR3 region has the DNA TGTGCCAGTAGTATAGGAGGACAGGGGGGGATCTCCTACAATGAGCAGTTCTTC. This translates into CASSIGGQGGISYNEQFF.

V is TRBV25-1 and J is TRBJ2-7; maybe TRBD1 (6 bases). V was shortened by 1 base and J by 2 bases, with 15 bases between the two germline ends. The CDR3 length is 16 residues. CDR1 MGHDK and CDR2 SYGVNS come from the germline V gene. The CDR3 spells CASSEFAQGRPYEQYF. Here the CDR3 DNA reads TGTGCCAGCAGTGAATTTGCCCAGGGGAGACCCTACGAGCAGTACTTC.

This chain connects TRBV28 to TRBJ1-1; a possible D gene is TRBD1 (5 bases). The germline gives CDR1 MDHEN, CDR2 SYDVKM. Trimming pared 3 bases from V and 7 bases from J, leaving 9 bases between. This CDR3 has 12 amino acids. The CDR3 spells CASSLLQGEAFF. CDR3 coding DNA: TGTGCCAGCAGTTTGCTCCAGGGTGAAGCTTTCTTT.

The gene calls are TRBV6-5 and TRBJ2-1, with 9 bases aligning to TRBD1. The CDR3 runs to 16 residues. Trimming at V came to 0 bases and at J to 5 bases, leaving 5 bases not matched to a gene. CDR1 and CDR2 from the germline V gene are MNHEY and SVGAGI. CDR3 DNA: TGTGCCAGCAGTTACTCGATAAGGACAGGGGACAATGAGCAGTTCTTC. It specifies CASSYSIRTGDNEQFF.

Here the CDR3 DNA reads TGTGCCAGTAGTTCTTACAGCTACGAGCAGTACTTC. Its translation: CASSSYSYEQYF. The V call is TRBV19, the J call TRBJ2-7; D is ambiguous. The CDR3 consists of 12 residues. Trimming took off 5 bases at V and 3 bases at J, with 8 bases between the two ends. Germline assignment: CDR1 LNHDA and CDR2 SQIVND (reference sequence).

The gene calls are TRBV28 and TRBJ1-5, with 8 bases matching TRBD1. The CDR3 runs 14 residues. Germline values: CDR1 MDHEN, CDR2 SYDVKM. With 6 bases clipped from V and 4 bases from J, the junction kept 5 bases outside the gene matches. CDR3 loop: CASRAGGQNQPQHF. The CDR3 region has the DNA TGTGCCAGCAGGGCAGGGGGCCAAAATCAGCCCCAGCATTTT.

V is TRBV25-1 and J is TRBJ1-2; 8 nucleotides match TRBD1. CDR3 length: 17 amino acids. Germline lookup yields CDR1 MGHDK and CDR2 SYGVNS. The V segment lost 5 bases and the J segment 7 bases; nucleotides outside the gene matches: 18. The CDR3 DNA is TGTGCCAGCAGTCCTACGACAGGGGATCGCTTGCGGGGTGGCTACACCTTC. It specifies CASSPTTGDRLRGGYTF.

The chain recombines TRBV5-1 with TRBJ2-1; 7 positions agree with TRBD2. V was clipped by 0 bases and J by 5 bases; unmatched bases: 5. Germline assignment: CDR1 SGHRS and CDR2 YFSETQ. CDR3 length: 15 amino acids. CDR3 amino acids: CASSLGLGRDNEQFF. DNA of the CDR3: TGCGCCAGCAGCTTGGGACTTGGGAGGGACAATGAGCAGTTCTTC.

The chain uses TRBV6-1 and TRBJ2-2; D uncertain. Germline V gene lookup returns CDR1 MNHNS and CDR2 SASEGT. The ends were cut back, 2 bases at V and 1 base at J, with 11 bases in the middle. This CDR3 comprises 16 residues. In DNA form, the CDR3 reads TGTGCCAGCAGTGAAATCGTAGTTCAGAACACCGGGGAGCTGTTTTTT. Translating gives CASSEIVVQNTGELFF.

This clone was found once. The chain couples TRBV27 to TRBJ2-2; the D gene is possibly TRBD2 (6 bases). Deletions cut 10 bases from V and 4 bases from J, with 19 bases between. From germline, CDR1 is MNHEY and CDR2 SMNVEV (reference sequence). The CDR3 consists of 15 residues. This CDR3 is CATSRRRDSTGELFF. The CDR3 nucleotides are TGTGCCACGAGTCGGCGGCGGGATAGCACCGGGGAGCTGTTTTTT.

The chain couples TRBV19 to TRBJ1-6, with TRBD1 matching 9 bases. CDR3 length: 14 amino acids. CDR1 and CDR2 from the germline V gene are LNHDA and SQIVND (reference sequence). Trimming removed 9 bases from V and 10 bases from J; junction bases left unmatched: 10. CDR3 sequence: CARGQQGAISPLHF. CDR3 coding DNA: TGTGCCAGGGGCCAACAGGGGGCGATCTCACCCCTCCACTTT. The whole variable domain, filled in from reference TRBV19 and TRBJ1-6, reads DGGITQSPKYLFRKEGQNVTLSCEQNLNHDAMYWYRQDPGQGLRLIYYSQIVNDFQKGDIAEGYSVSREKKESFPLTVTSAQKNPTAFYLCARGQQGAISPLHFGNGTRLTVT.

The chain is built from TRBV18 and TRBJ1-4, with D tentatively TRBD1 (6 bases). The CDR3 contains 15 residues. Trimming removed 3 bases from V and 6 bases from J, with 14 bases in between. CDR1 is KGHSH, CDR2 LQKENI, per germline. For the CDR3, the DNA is TGTGCCAGCTCACCCTTTAAGGGGGGGGATGAAAAACTGTTTTTT. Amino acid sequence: CASSPFKGGDEKLFF.

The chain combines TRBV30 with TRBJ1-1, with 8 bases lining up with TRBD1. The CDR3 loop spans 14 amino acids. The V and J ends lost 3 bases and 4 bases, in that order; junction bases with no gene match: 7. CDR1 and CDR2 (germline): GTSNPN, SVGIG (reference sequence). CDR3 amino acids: CAWRFPDRATEAFF. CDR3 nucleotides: TGTGCCTGGAGGTTCCCGGACAGGGCCACTGAAGCTTTCTTT.

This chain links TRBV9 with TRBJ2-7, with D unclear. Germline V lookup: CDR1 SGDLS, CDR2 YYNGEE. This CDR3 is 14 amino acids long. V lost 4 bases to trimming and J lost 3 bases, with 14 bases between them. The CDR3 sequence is CASSSMGRFYEQYF. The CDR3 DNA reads TGTGCCAGCAGCTCGATGGGCAGGTTCTACGAGCAGTACTTC.

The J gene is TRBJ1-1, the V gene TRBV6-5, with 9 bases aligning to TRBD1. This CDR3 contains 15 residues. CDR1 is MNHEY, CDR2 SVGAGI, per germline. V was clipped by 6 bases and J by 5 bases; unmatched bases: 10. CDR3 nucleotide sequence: TGTGCCAGCAGGAAAAGAACAGGGGGCTATACTGAAGCTTTCTTT. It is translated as CASRKRTGGYTEAFF.

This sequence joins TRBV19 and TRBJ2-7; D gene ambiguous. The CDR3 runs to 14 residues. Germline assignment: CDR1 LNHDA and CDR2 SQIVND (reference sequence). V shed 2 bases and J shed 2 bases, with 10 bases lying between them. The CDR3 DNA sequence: TGTGCCAGTAGTATACAACATCTCACCTACGAGCAGTACTTC. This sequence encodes CASSIQHLTYEQYF.

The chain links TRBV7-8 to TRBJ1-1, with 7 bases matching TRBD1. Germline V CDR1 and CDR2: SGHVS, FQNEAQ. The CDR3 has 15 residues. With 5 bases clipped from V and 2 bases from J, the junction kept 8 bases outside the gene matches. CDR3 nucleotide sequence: TGTGCCAGCAGCCGACCGACAGGGATCAACACTGAAGCTTTCTTT. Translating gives CASSRPTGINTEAFF.

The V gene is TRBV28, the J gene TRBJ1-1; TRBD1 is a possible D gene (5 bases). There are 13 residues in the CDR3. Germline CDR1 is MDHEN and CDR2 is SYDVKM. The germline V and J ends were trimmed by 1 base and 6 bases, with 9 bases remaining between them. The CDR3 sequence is CASSLSYRSEAFF. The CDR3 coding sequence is TGTGCCAGCAGTTTATCATACAGGTCTGAAGCTTTCTTT.

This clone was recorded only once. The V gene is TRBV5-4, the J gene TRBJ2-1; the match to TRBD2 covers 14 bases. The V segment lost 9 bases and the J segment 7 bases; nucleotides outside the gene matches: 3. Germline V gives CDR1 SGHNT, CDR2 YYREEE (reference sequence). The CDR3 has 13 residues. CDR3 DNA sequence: TGTGCCATGGGACTAGCGGGAGTTAATGAGCAGTTCTTC. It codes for CAMGLAGVNEQFF.

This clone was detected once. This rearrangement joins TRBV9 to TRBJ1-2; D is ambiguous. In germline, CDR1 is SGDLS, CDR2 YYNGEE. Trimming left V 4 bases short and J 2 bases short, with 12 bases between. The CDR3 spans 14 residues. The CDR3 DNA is TGTGCCAGCAGCAGTGAATGGAGCAACTATGGCTACACCTTC. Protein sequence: CASSSEWSNYGYTF.

The CDR3 DNA reads TGCAGCGTTGAAGAGGGGGCAGGGGGATGGGATCAGCCCCAGCATTTT. It translates to CSVEEGAGGWDQPQHF. V and J are TRBV29-1 and TRBJ1-5; 7 nucleotides align to TRBD1. With 0 bases clipped from V and 5 bases from J, the junction kept 10 bases outside the gene matches. Looked up from germline, CDR1 is SQVTM and CDR2 is ANQGSEA. The CDR3 consists of 16 residues.

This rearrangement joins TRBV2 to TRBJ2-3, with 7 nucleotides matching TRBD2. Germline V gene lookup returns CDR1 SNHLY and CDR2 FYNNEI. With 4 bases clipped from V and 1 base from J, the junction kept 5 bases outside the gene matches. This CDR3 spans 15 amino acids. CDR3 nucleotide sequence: TGTGCCAGCAGTGGGGGACTACCCGGCACAGATACGCAGTATTTT. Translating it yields CASSGGLPGTDTQYF.

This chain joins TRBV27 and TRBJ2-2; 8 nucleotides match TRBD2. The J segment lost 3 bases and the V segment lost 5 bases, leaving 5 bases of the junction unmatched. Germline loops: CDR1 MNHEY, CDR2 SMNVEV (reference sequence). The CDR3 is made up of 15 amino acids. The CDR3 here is CASSTIAGHTGELFF. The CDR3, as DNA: TGTGCCAGCAGTACGATAGCGGGACACACCGGGGAGCTGTTTTTT.

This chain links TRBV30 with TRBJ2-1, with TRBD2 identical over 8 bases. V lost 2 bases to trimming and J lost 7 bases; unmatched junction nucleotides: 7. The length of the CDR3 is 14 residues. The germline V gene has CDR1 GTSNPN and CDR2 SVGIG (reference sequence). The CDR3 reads CAWSSTSGWNEQFF. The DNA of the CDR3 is TGTGCCTGGAGTAGCACTAGCGGTTGGAATGAGCAGTTCTTC.